Presented here are 27 T cell receptor beta chains from one specimen sequenced in a study of T cells in narcolepsy. Assay used: immunoSEQ multiplex PCR; TCRdb lists only in-frame clones, some missing. The repertoire holds roughly 25,000 clones, with more than 80% as singletons. The sequenced material came from CD45RA- memory CD4+ T cells from PBMCs. The receptors stem from a human donor with narcolepsy.

The chain is built from TRBV28 and TRBJ2-3; 7 positions agree with TRBD2. CDR3 length equals 16 residues. The germline CDR1 and CDR2 sequences are MDHEN and SYDVKM. The ends lost 6 bases at V and 0 bases at J; junction bases unmatched: 9. CDR3 nucleotides: TGTGCCAGCAGATCGGGAGGCACTACTAGCACAGATACGCAGTATTTT. Its translation: CASRSGGTTSTDTQYF.

V is TRBV7-9 and J is TRBJ1-5, with unresolved D. This CDR3 is built from 13 residues. Per the germline V gene, CDR1 is SEHNR and CDR2 is FQNEAQ (reference sequence). The ends were cut back, 4 bases at V and 9 bases at J, with 13 bases in the middle. DNA for the CDR3: TGTGCCAGCAGCTCCCAAAACCACATGCCCCAGCATTTT. Encoded protein: CASSSQNHMPQHF.

The sample holds one count of this clone. The chain employs TRBV5-4 and TRBJ2-1; D might be TRBD1 (7 bases). The V end was cut by 0 bases, the J end by 9 bases, with 16 bases between. Germline assignment: CDR1 SGHNT and CDR2 YYREEE (reference sequence). The CDR3 length is 15 residues. CDR3 sequence: CASSLVGRGEAEQFF. The CDR3 DNA sequence: TGTGCCAGCAGCTTGGTGGGCAGGGGGGAAGCTGAGCAGTTCTTC.

The chain uses TRBV18 and TRBJ1-5, with D possibly being TRBD1 (5 bases). Germline-derived CDR1 and CDR2 are KGHSH and LQKENI. The CDR3 totals 15 residues. V was cut by 8 bases and J by 0 bases, with 14 bases left in between. The chain's CDR3 is CASKNETVSNQPQHF. CDR3 coding DNA: TGTGCCAGCAAAAACGAGACAGTTAGCAATCAGCCCCAGCATTTT.

The V gene is TRBV5-1, the J gene TRBJ2-1; weak D call: TRBD2 (6 bases). This CDR3 spans 14 amino acids. CDR1 is SGHRS and CDR2 is YFSETQ in the germline V gene. V lost 4 bases and J 4 bases, leaving 12 bases between the germline ends. CDR3 sequence reads: CASSPAGRYNEQFF. CDR3 DNA sequence: TGCGCCAGCAGCCCAGCGGGTAGATACAATGAGCAGTTCTTC.

This clone was recorded once. Other DNA sequences within the sample encode an identical CDR3. The CDR3 nucleotides are TGTGCCAGCAGTGAACAGGGGGATACAGATACGCAGTATTTT. Its translation: CASSEQGDTDTQYF. The chain has TRBV6-1 and TRBJ2-3; 7 bases agree with TRBD1. CDR3 length: 14 amino acids. Per germline, CDR1 MNHNS and CDR2 SASEGT. Unmatched junction bases numbered 2, after V lost 2 bases and J lost 3 bases.

The V and J genes are TRBV5-1 and TRBJ2-7, with D uncertain. The V end lost 4 bases, the J end lost 2 bases, and 16 bases lay between the germline ends. Per germline, CDR1 SGHRS and CDR2 YFSETQ. This CDR3 has 15 residues. In DNA form, the CDR3 reads TGCGCCAGCAGCCCTTCTCCGACTCAAACCTACGAGCAGTACTTC. It encodes CASSPSPTQTYEQYF.

Written as DNA, the CDR3 is TGTGCCAGCAGCCAAAACCCCGGGAACTACGAGCAGTACTTC. Translated, it gives CASSQNPGNYEQYF. The J gene is TRBJ2-7, the V gene TRBV11-2, with D perhaps TRBD2 (5 bases). The germline V gene encodes CDR1 SGHAT and CDR2 FQNNGV. V lost 5 bases and J lost 3, with 14 bases in between. This CDR3 contains 14 residues.

The J gene is TRBJ1-5, the V gene TRBV2; 9 nucleotides agree with TRBD1. Germline V lookup: CDR1 SNHLY, CDR2 FYNNEI. The CDR3 spans 14 residues. Trimming took 7 bases from V and 5 from J; bases not matched to a gene: 6. CDR3 residues: CASTQQGADQPQHF. The CDR3 DNA reads TGTGCCAGCACTCAACAGGGGGCCGATCAGCCCCAGCATTTT.

This clone has only one observation. This chain joins TRBV12-2 and TRBJ1-1; the table's D gene call, TRBD1, was not cross checked with the DNA. TRBV12-2 corresponds to a pseudogene. There are 16 residues in the CDR3. The CDR3 coding sequence is TGTGCAAGTCGCTTAGTATCGACAGGGAGTAACACTGAAGCTTTCTTT. It translates to CASRLVSTGSNTEAFF.

Here the CDR3 DNA reads TGTGCCAGCAGGCCAGGACAGACATTCACCGGGGAGCTGTTTTTT. This encodes CASRPGQTFTGELFF. V is TRBV6-4 and J is TRBJ2-2; D possibly corresponds to TRBD1 (6 bases). The germline CDR1 and CDR2 sequences are MRHNA and SNTAGT. Trimming shortened V by 6 bases and J by 4 bases, and 15 bases separated the two germline ends. CDR3 length: 15 amino acids.

This clone was recorded a few times. The chain couples TRBV2 to TRBJ2-1; possibly TRBD2 for D (7 bases). Trimming left V 7 bases short and J 4 bases short, with 14 bases between. This CDR3 is 14 amino acids long. The germline V gene has CDR1 SNHLY and CDR2 FYNNEI. CDR3 in amino acids: CASTEGGAYNEQFF. The DNA of the CDR3 is TGTGCCAGCACCGAGGGGGGGGCTTACAATGAGCAGTTCTTC.

By share, this clone counts as medium-sized. The chain has TRBV5-4 and TRBJ2-7, with TRBD1 identical over 7 bases. This CDR3 region has 12 residues. The germline gives CDR1 SGHNT, CDR2 YYREEE (reference sequence). After removal of 4 bases from V and 6 bases from J, the junction contained 4 bases not matched to a gene. The CDR3 reads CASSQTGLEQYF. CDR3 bases: TGTGCCAGCAGCCAGACAGGGCTCGAGCAGTACTTC.

The chain carries TRBV5-1 and TRBJ2-1; D perhaps matches TRBD1 (5 bases). Germline lookup yields CDR1 SGHRS and CDR2 YFSETQ. This CDR3 is built from 16 residues. V was trimmed by 2 bases and J by 0 bases, leaving 12 bases between them. DNA for the CDR3: TGCGCCAGCAGCTTAAGGACATCGAGCTCCTACAATGAGCAGTTCTTC. Translation: CASSLRTSSSYNEQFF.

The chain employs TRBV6-5 and TRBJ1-5; unclear D gene. There are 15 residues in the CDR3. The germline V gene encodes CDR1 MNHEY and CDR2 SVGAGI. Between the trimmed V and J ends, which lost 2 bases and 8 bases, there was a span of 16 bases. CDR3 sequence (DNA): TGTGCCAGCAGTTACGACGATACGGGAACGGAGCCCCAGCATTTT. It codes for CASSYDDTGTEPQHF.

V and J are TRBV10-3 and TRBJ1-6, with TRBD1 matching over 8 bases. The CDR3 contains 13 residues. The V gene's germline CDR1 is ENHRY and CDR2 SYGVKD. V trimming: 7 bases; J trimming: 10 bases; junction bases outside the gene matches: 6. DNA of the CDR3: TGTGCCATCACCCGGGACAGGTCCTCACCCCTCCACTTT. Amino acids: CAITRDRSSPLHF.

The J gene is TRBJ1-2, the V gene TRBV4-2, with 9 bases matching TRBD1. The J segment lost 8 bases and the V segment lost 0 bases, leaving 13 bases of the junction unmatched. Germline V gene lookup returns CDR1 LGHNA and CDR2 YNFKEQ. The CDR3 consists of 17 residues. The CDR3, as DNA: TGTGCCAGCAGCCAAGAAATCTTCGGGACAGGGAACGCGGGCTACACCTTC. It translates to CASSQEIFGTGNAGYTF.

This chain links TRBV28 with TRBJ2-5; D gene uncertain. Trimming left V 3 bases short and J 2 bases short, with 22 bases between. This CDR3 contains 18 residues. CDR1 and CDR2 from the germline V gene are MDHEN and SYDVKM. The CDR3 is CASSFDMRSKHGQETQYF. Written as DNA, the CDR3 is TGTGCCAGCAGTTTTGATATGCGGAGCAAGCACGGACAAGAGACCCAGTACTTC.

The rearrangement links TRBV28 to TRBJ2-5; TRBD1 aligns across 9 bases. CDR3 length equals 16 residues. Looked up from germline, CDR1 is MDHEN and CDR2 is SYDVKM. Trimming cost V 2 bases and J 1 base; bases outside gene matches: 5. This CDR3 reads CASSLTGQGIQETQYF. In DNA, the CDR3 is TGTGCCAGCAGTTTAACCGGACAGGGGATCCAAGAGACCCAGTACTTC. Supplemented by reference TRBV28 and TRBJ2-5, the full variable domain reads DVKVTQSSRYLVKRTGEKVFLECVQDMDHENMFWYRQDPGLGLRLIYFSYDVKMKEKGDIPEGYSVSREKKERFSLILESASTNQTSMYLCASSLTGQGIQETQYFGPGTRLLVL.

V and J are TRBV7-8 and TRBJ1-4; 8 bases line up with TRBD1. The ends lost 6 bases at V and 8 bases at J; junction bases unmatched: 11. From germline, CDR1 is SGHVS and CDR2 FQNEAQ. The CDR3 contains 15 residues. For the CDR3, the DNA is TGTGCCAGCAGAAGACAGGGGTCAGCCTACGAAAAACTGTTTTTT. Amino acids: CASRRQGSAYEKLFF.

The V gene is TRBV16, the J gene TRBJ1-2; D is uncertain. The V end lost 7 bases, the J end lost 2 bases, and 11 bases lay between the germline ends. Germline CDR1 is KGHSY and CDR2 is FQNENV. The CDR3 is 13 amino acids. For the CDR3, the DNA is TGTGCCAGCACGCACAGCACGAACTATGGCTACACCTTC. Residues: CASTHSTNYGYTF.

Written as DNA, the CDR3 is TGTGCCAGCAGTTCCGACCGAGGAGACAGGGGGCCTGGGGCCAACGTCCTGACTTTC. Translating it yields CASSSDRGDRGPGANVLTF. This rearrangement joins TRBV2 to TRBJ2-6; TRBD1 aligns across 10 bases. CDR1 SNHLY and CDR2 FYNNEI come from the germline V gene. V lost 5 bases and J lost 2; bases outside the gene matches: 12. The CDR3 sequence is 19 residues long.

This clone is labeled as medium-sized. V and J are TRBV11-2 and TRBJ1-3; 8 nucleotides match TRBD1. The length of the CDR3 is 15 residues. Germline values: CDR1 SGHAT, CDR2 FQNNGV. The V gene end was trimmed by 5 bases and the J gene end by 2 bases; junction bases not matched to a gene: 5. The CDR3 sequence is CASSMQGAAGNTIYF. The CDR3 nucleotides are TGTGCCAGCAGCATGCAGGGGGCCGCTGGAAACACCATATATTTT.

V gene TRBV9 combines with J gene TRBJ2-1; D is undetermined. This CDR3 region has 12 residues. CDR1 and CDR2 (germline): SGDLS, YYNGEE. The V end lost 0 bases, the J end lost 10 bases, and 8 bases lay between the germline ends. The CDR3: CASSVAFGEQFF. DNA for the CDR3: TGTGCCAGCAGCGTAGCTTTTGGCGAGCAGTTCTTC.

This clone has just one count. This CDR3 reads CASSPASSQASSGNTIYF. The CDR3 bases are TGTGCCAGCAGCCCGGCATCCTCACAGGCGAGCTCTGGAAACACCATATATTTT. The gene calls are TRBV7-6 and TRBJ1-3; possibly TRBD1 for D (5 bases). Deletions cut 5 bases from V and 0 bases from J, with 20 bases between. The CDR3 runs 18 residues. Germline CDR1 SGHVS, CDR2 FNYEAQ.

This clone is a singleton in its sample. The chain employs TRBV5-1 and TRBJ2-3; 11 nucleotides agree with TRBD2. V lost 6 bases, J lost 2 bases, and 8 bases stayed unmatched. The CDR3 contains 16 residues. CDR1 SGHRS and CDR2 YFSETQ come from the germline V gene. The CDR3 is CASTNRLAGPTDTQYF. The CDR3 coding sequence is TGCGCCAGCACGAACCGACTAGCGGGACCCACAGATACGCAGTATTTT.

CDR3: CASSSGQGASANQPQHF. In DNA form, the CDR3 reads TGTGCCAGCAGTTCTGGACAGGGGGCCTCAGCAAATCAGCCCCAGCATTTT. The rearrangement links TRBV28 to TRBJ1-5; the match to TRBD1 covers 11 bases. The CDR3 is 17 amino acids. The ends lost 4 bases at V and 4 bases at J; junction bases unmatched: 9. Germline assignment: CDR1 MDHEN and CDR2 SYDVKM.